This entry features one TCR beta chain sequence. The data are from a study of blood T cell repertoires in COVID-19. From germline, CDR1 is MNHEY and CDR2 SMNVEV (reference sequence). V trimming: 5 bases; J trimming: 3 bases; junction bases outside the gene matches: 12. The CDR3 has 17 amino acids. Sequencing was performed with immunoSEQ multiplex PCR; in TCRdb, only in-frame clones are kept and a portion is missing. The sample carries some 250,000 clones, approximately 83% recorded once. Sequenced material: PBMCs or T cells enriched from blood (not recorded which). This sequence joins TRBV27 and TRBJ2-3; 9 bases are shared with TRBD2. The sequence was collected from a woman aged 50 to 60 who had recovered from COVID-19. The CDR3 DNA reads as TGTGCCAGCAGTCCTAGAACTAGCGGGTGGACTACAGATACGCAGTATTTT. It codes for CASSPRTSGWTTDTQYF.